This passage covers 26 T cell receptor beta chains from one sample sequenced in a study of cytomegalovirus exposure and HLA in healthy donors. The PCR made use of 60 Vbeta and 13 Jbeta primers. Produced via immunoSEQ multiplex PCR; TCRdb's table is partial and in-frame only. The table lists around 95,000 clones, roughly 82% of them singletons. Sequencing was done on a sample of PBMCs. The receptors stem from a man aged 30 to 39 in good health and CMV-seropositive.

The V gene is TRBV27, the J gene TRBJ2-7; 10 bases are shared with TRBD2. The J segment lost 6 bases and the V segment lost 5 bases, leaving 10 bases of the junction unmatched. CDR1 and CDR2 from the germline V gene are MNHEY and SMNVEV (reference sequence). The CDR3 has 15 amino acids. For the CDR3, the DNA is TGTGCCAGCAGTGCGACTCTAGCGGGAGTATCCGAGCAGTACTTC. The encoded protein is CASSATLAGVSEQYF.

V gene TRBV5-1 combines with J gene TRBJ2-1; TRBD2 matches at 14 bases. J was trimmed by 8 bases and V by 3 bases; bases with no gene match: 4. This CDR3 contains 15 residues. Germline loops: CDR1 SGHRS, CDR2 YFSETQ. The CDR3: CASSSGLAGADEQFF. The CDR3 DNA sequence: TGCGCCAGCAGCTCGGGACTAGCGGGAGCGGATGAGCAGTTCTTC.

In its sample, this clone was seen once. The rearrangement joins TRBV29-1 to TRBJ1-5, with TRBD1 matching 8 bases. The CDR3 runs to 15 residues. With V trimmed by 6 bases and J by 6 bases, 13 bases remained unmatched. Germline V gene sequence: CDR1 SQVTM, CDR2 ANQGSEA. CDR3: CSVRPDRGIAQPQHF. As DNA, the CDR3 is TGCAGCGTCCGCCCTGACAGGGGAATTGCTCAGCCCCAGCATTTT.

J is TRBJ1-1 and V is TRBV6-5; D perhaps matches TRBD1 (5 bases). The CDR3 is 11 amino acids. The germline gives CDR1 MNHEY, CDR2 SVGAGI. V lost 7 bases and J 10 bases, leaving 13 bases between the germline ends. The chain's CDR3 is CASTPGGGAFF. In nucleotides, the CDR3 is TGTGCCAGCACCCCTGGGGGGGGAGCTTTCTTT.

The chain recombines TRBV5-1 with TRBJ1-1; tentatively, D is TRBD1 (5 bases). The CDR3 is made up of 15 amino acids. V lost 0 bases, J lost 3 bases, and 12 bases lay in between. Per the germline V gene, CDR1 is SGHRS and CDR2 is YFSETQ. This chain's CDR3 is CASSLDGRGDTEAFF. The CDR3, as DNA: TGCGCCAGCAGCTTGGACGGGAGAGGGGACACTGAAGCTTTCTTT.

The chain has TRBV6-1 and TRBJ2-5, with D possibly TRBD2 on 7 matching bases. Germline CDR1 is MNHNS and CDR2 is SASEGT. This CDR3 has 15 amino acids. The ends were cut back, 5 bases at V and 5 bases at J, with 18 bases in the middle. The CDR3 loop reads CASSWGGTGRETQYF. The CDR3 nucleotides read TGTGCCAGCAGTTGGGGGGGTACAGGGAGGGAGACCCAGTACTTC.

This clone has only one observation. The chain couples TRBV5-6 to TRBJ2-5, with 9 bases lining up with TRBD2. V trimming: 6 bases; J trimming: 2 bases; junction bases outside the gene matches: 5. The CDR3 consists of 14 residues. CDR1 is SGHDT, CDR2 YYEEEE, per germline. The CDR3 spells CASTLSGGQETQYF. CDR3 DNA: TGTGCCAGCACCCTCAGCGGGGGGCAAGAGACCCAGTACTTC.

The chain carries TRBV4-1 and TRBJ2-7; perhaps TRBD1 as D (6 bases). V was cut by 1 base and J by 3 bases, with 13 bases left in between. Germline lookup yields CDR1 MGHRA and CDR2 YSYEKL. The CDR3 has 15 residues. The CDR3 DNA reads TGCGCCAGCAGCCAAGCAGGGGTCGCAATCTACGAGCAGTACTTC. Translating gives CASSQAGVAIYEQYF.

The gene calls are TRBV7-2 and TRBJ2-2, with D hard to call. Trimming left V 1 base short and J 7 bases short, with 16 bases between. Germline CDR1 SGHTA, CDR2 FQGNSA. The CDR3 runs to 16 residues. CDR3: CASSLGASLGSGELFF. The DNA of the CDR3 is TGTGCCAGCAGCTTAGGGGCCTCACTTGGAAGCGGGGAGCTGTTTTTT.

The rearrangement links TRBV7-2 to TRBJ1-5; 7 bases are a match to TRBD1. CDR3 size: 13 residues. CDR1 is SGHTA and CDR2 is FQGNSA in the germline V gene. The junction had 0 bases not matched to a gene; V was cut back by 5 bases and J by 2 bases. The CDR3 bases are TGTGCCAGCAGCGACAGGGGCAATCAGCCCCAGCATTTT. Translating gives CASSDRGNQPQHF.

CDR3 protein: CASTSQDSHDGYEQYF. DNA for the CDR3: TGTGCCAGCACTTCACAGGACAGCCATGATGGATACGAGCAGTACTTC. This chain connects TRBV27 to TRBJ2-7; D might be TRBD1 (6 bases). There are 16 residues in the CDR3. Trimming left V 7 bases short and J 4 bases short, with 23 bases between. Germline CDR1 reads MNHEY; CDR2 reads SMNVEV (reference sequence).

The chain combines TRBV25-1 with TRBJ1-2; 9 bases map to TRBD1. Germline CDR1 is MGHDK and CDR2 is SYGVNS. The CDR3 loop spans 15 amino acids. The V gene end was trimmed by 0 bases and the J gene end by 7 bases; junction bases not matched to a gene: 6. Here the CDR3 DNA reads TGTGCCAGCAGTGAATATGGGACAGGGTCCTTTGGCTACACCTTC. This gives the protein CASSEYGTGSFGYTF.

The chain recombines TRBV27 with TRBJ1-6, with a tentative D call TRBD1 (6 bases). CDR1 and CDR2 from the germline V gene are MNHEY and SMNVEV (reference sequence). Trimming stripped 4 bases from V and 7 bases from J, with 11 bases between. CDR3 size: 14 residues. CDR3 region: CASSSDRLNSPLHF. In DNA, the CDR3 is TGTGCCAGCAGTTCAGACAGGTTAAATTCACCCCTCCACTTT.

This sequence joins TRBV13 and TRBJ2-5; 8 nucleotides match TRBD1. The J call may be incorrect, as the DNA end agrees better with TRBJ2-7. Looked up from germline, CDR1 is PRHDT and CDR2 is FYEKMQ (reference sequence). This CDR3 comprises 14 residues. The CDR3 here is CASRSGQASYEQYF. DNA of the CDR3: TGTGCCAGCAGATCGGGACAGGCCTCCTACGAGCAGTACTTC.

The gene calls are TRBV5-5 and TRBJ2-7; a possible D gene is TRBD2 (5 bases). CDR3 length equals 16 residues. Trimming took off 2 bases at V and 3 bases at J, with 18 bases between the two ends. Germline values: CDR1 SGHKS, CDR2 YYEKEE (reference sequence). CDR3 region: CASSFSSLERNYEQYF. CDR3 nucleotides: TGTGCCAGCAGCTTTAGTTCTCTAGAGCGGAACTACGAGCAGTACTTC.

This clone has more than one count but fewer than ten. This sequence joins TRBV28 and TRBJ1-3; D gene uncertain. Germline loops: CDR1 MDHEN, CDR2 SYDVKM. CDR3 length equals 17 residues. Between the trimmed V and J ends, which lost 5 bases and 0 bases, there was a span of 17 bases. Here the CDR3 DNA reads TGTGCCAGCAGTGATCTAGGTTGGCCTGACTCTGGAAACACCATATATTTT. It is translated as CASSDLGWPDSGNTIYF.

This chain joins TRBV29-1 and TRBJ2-2, with TRBD1 identical over 9 bases. The CDR3 is 14 amino acids. With 6 bases clipped from V and 3 bases from J, the junction kept 5 bases outside the gene matches. CDR1 is SQVTM and CDR2 is ANQGSEA in the germline V gene. The CDR3 DNA reads TGCAGCGTCGGGACAGGGTTGGACACCGGGGAGCTGTTTTTT. It yields the protein CSVGTGLDTGELFF.

This clone was counted only a few times. This chain uses TRBV2 with TRBJ2-7, with 9 bases matching TRBD1. Germline V CDR1 and CDR2: SNHLY, FYNNEI. The ends lost 7 bases at V and 5 bases at J; junction bases unmatched: 6. The CDR3 covers 13 residues. In DNA, the CDR3 is TGTGCCAGCATGGGGACAGGGTTCCACGAGCAGTACTTC. It encodes CASMGTGFHEQYF. Using reference TRBV2 and TRBJ2-7 for the parts outside the CDR3, the full variable domain is EPEVTQTPSHQVTQMGQEVILRCVPISNHLYFYWYRQILGQKVEFLVSFYNNEISEKSEIFDDQFSVERPDGSNFTLKIRSTKLEDSAMYFCASMGTGFHEQYFGPGTRLTVT.

This clone was counted a single time. V is TRBV6-5 and J is TRBJ1-4; 9 bases map to TRBD1. The trim removed 6 bases at V and 11 bases at J, leaving 13 bases unmatched. The CDR3 extends over 15 amino acids. Per germline, CDR1 MNHEY and CDR2 SVGAGI. The CDR3 region is CASRPKQGALIKLFF. In DNA form, the CDR3 reads TGTGCCAGCAGGCCCAAACAGGGGGCGCTTATCAAACTGTTTTTT.

The chain joins TRBV7-9 to TRBJ1-1, with 9 bases identical to TRBD1. This CDR3 has 17 residues. Germline loops: CDR1 SEHNR, CDR2 FQNEAQ (reference sequence). V lost 5 bases, J lost 4 bases, and 14 bases stayed unmatched. The CDR3 DNA sequence: TGTGCCAGCAGCCCGGTACAGGGGGCGCCTATTCCCACTGAAGCTTTCTTT. Residues: CASSPVQGAPIPTEAFF.

J is TRBJ1-2 and V is TRBV28, with 9 bases identical to TRBD1. The CDR3 extends over 12 amino acids. With 5 bases clipped from V and 6 bases from J, the junction kept 1 base outside the gene matches. Germline V gene lookup returns CDR1 MDHEN and CDR2 SYDVKM. CDR3 loop: CASSRDRDGYTF. The CDR3 bases are TGTGCCAGCAGTCGGGACAGGGATGGCTACACCTTC.

Notes on this clone: An end of the junction differs from the germline gene, which may be a read error. Other DNA sequences within the sample encode an identical CDR3. The chain uses TRBV18 and TRBJ1-1; TRBD1 aligns across 12 bases. The CDR3 sequence is 15 residues long. Germline V gene sequence: CDR1 KGHSH, CDR2 LQKENI. Here the CDR3 reads CASSGGQGARTEAFF. CDR3 DNA sequence: TGTGCCAGCTCGGGGGGACAGGGGGCGCGCACTGAAGCCTTCTTT.

The chain combines TRBV4-3 with TRBJ2-5; 9 nucleotides match TRBD1. After removal of 0 bases from V and 6 bases from J, the junction contained 5 bases not matched to a gene. The germline V gene encodes CDR1 LGHNA and CDR2 YSLEER. This CDR3 spans 15 amino acids. This chain's CDR3 is CASSQETTGGQTQYF. CDR3 coding DNA: TGCGCCAGCAGCCAAGAGACGACAGGGGGGCAGACCCAGTACTTC.

This sequence joins TRBV28 and TRBJ1-6, with D hard to call. V lost 6 bases, J lost 0 bases, and 15 bases lay in between. CDR3 length: 17 amino acids. Germline loops: CDR1 MDHEN, CDR2 SYDVKM. The CDR3 is CASSNGKGSSYNSPLHF. Written as DNA, the CDR3 is TGTGCCAGCAGCAACGGAAAAGGGAGCTCCTATAATTCACCCCTCCACTTT.

The V and J genes are TRBV28 and TRBJ2-5, with D tentatively TRBD2 (6 bases). Trimming took off 4 bases at V and 5 bases at J, with 17 bases between the two ends. CDR3 length: 15 residues. Looked up from germline, CDR1 is MDHEN and CDR2 is SYDVKM. As DNA, the CDR3 is TGTGCCAGCAGTTCAGCTCGGGAGCTCGAGGAGACCCAGTACTTC. It translates to CASSSARELEETQYF.

V usage is TRBV7-2 and J usage is TRBJ2-5; 13 bases line up with TRBD2. The end of the DNA is better explained by TRBJ2-7, so the J call may be wrong. The CDR3 has 15 residues. The germline gives CDR1 SGHTA, CDR2 FQGNSA. The CDR3 nucleotides are TGTGCCAGCAGCACGGGACTAGCGGGGCTCTACGAGCAGTACTTC. It specifies CASSTGLAGLYEQYF.